The 32 T cell receptor beta chains reported below all come from one sample, sequenced in a study of T cell responses to AZD1222 COVID-19 vaccine. The data were produced by immunoSEQ multiplex PCR, yet TCRdb's version contains in-frame clones alone and is incomplete. In the table there are about 90,000 clones, about 91% of which are singletons. The sample here was peripheral blood, taken 28 days after the second AZD1222 dose. These receptors were obtained from an adult who received the AZD1222 COVID-19 vaccine.

The J gene is TRBJ1-4, the V gene TRBV28, with TRBD1 matching over 9 bases. V was clipped by 5 bases and J by 9 bases; unmatched bases: 7. The CDR3 is made up of 14 amino acids. Germline V gene data show CDR1 as MDHEN and CDR2 as SYDVKM. The CDR3 DNA reads TGTGCCAGCAGTCCGGCCGGGACAGGGCAAAAACTGTTTTTT. Translated: CASSPAGTGQKLFF. Based on the CDR3 plus reference TRBV28 and TRBJ1-4, the full variable domain is DVKVTQSSRYLVKRTGEKVFLECVQDMDHENMFWYRQDPGLGLRLIYFSYDVKMKEKGDIPEGYSVSREKKERFSLILESASTNQTSMYLCASSPAGTGQKLFFGSGTQLSVL.

The gene calls are TRBV11-2 and TRBJ1-3; D gene ambiguous. In germline, CDR1 is SGHAT, CDR2 FQNNGV. Trimming pared 3 bases from V and 2 bases from J, leaving 11 bases between. The CDR3 is 15 residues long. The CDR3 sequence: CASSLRRTTGNTIYF. CDR3 nucleotide sequence: TGTGCCAGCAGCTTGCGACGAACGACTGGAAACACCATATATTTT.

This chain links TRBV28 with TRBJ1-2; 9 bases map to TRBD1. Losses at the gene ends were 5 bases for V and 4 bases for J; bases not matched to a gene: 11. Germline assignment: CDR1 MDHEN and CDR2 SYDVKM. CDR3 length: 16 residues. The CDR3 bases are TGTGCCAGCAGTACCCAACCGGGACAGGGTCTCTATGGCTACACCTTC. Translating gives CASSTQPGQGLYGYTF.

This clone was observed a handful of times. The CDR3 DNA is TGTGCCAGCAGCCAAGGGTCTAGCGGGGGCCCCTCGCGAGAGCAGTACTTC. Amino acid sequence: CASSQGSSGGPSREQYF. The rearrangement links TRBV4-2 to TRBJ2-7; 10 bases are a match to TRBD2. The germline V gene encodes CDR1 LGHNA and CDR2 YNFKEQ. V gave up 1 base and J gave up 7 bases; unmatched junction bases: 13. The CDR3 is 17 residues long.

The chain combines TRBV19 with TRBJ1-6; D unclear. The CDR3 runs 13 residues. The ends were cut back, 6 bases at V and 5 bases at J, with 8 bases in the middle. Looked up from germline, CDR1 is LNHDA and CDR2 is SQIVND (reference sequence). DNA of the CDR3: TGTGCCAGTAGCGTCGCGAATAATTCACCCCTCCACTTT. It is translated as CASSVANNSPLHF.

The genes are TRBV4-1 and TRBJ1-5, with D hard to call. In germline, CDR1 is MGHRA, CDR2 YSYEKL. Trimming shortened V by 4 bases and J by 5 bases, and 18 bases separated the two germline ends. The CDR3 is 16 residues long. The CDR3 DNA reads TGCGCCAGCAGCCTCTTTGGCGAAGTAGGAGATCAGCCCCAGCATTTT. This translates into CASSLFGEVGDQPQHF.

V usage is TRBV9 and J usage is TRBJ2-2, with 9 bases aligning to TRBD2. The trim removed 3 bases at V and 0 bases at J, leaving 12 bases unmatched. CDR3 length: 19 residues. Germline lookup yields CDR1 SGDLS and CDR2 YYNGEE. CDR3 loop: CASSGRLADPVSNTGELFF. CDR3 coding DNA: TGTGCCAGCAGCGGACGACTAGCGGACCCCGTCTCGAACACCGGGGAGCTGTTTTTT.

The chain joins TRBV5-5 to TRBJ2-1, with TRBD1 matching 11 bases. The V segment lost 3 bases and the J segment 9 bases; nucleotides outside the gene matches: 5. The V gene's germline CDR1 is SGHKS and CDR2 YYEKEE (reference sequence). The CDR3 spans 14 residues. The chain's CDR3 is CASSSGTGGSEQFF. The CDR3 DNA sequence: TGTGCCAGCAGCTCTGGGACAGGGGGGTCTGAGCAGTTCTTC.

This chain connects TRBV6-2 or TRBV6-3 to TRBJ1-5, with D perhaps TRBD1 (5 bases). Germline CDR1 and CDR2: MNHEY and SVGEGT. Trimming pared 6 bases from V and 3 bases from J, leaving 18 bases between. This CDR3 is built from 16 residues. The DNA for the CDR3 is TGTGCCAGCAGCTATGACAGCGGTGCCTCCAATCAGCCCCAGCATTTT. Its translation is CASSYDSGASNQPQHF.

The CDR3 region is CASSEDRHQPQHF. CDR3 DNA sequence: TGTGCCAGCTCAGAAGACAGGCATCAGCCCCAGCATTTT. The genes are TRBV18 and TRBJ1-5; maybe TRBD1 (6 bases). Per germline, CDR1 KGHSH and CDR2 LQKENI. Deletions cut 5 bases from V and 5 bases from J, with 10 bases between. CDR3 length equals 13 residues.

The chain uses TRBV18 and TRBJ2-1, with 16 bases lining up with TRBD2. The ends lost 3 bases at V and 0 bases at J; junction bases unmatched: 2. Germline-derived CDR1 and CDR2 are KGHSH and LQKENI. The CDR3 runs to 18 residues. In DNA, the CDR3 is TGTGCCAGCTCACCGGGACTAGCGGGGGGGAGCTCCTACAATGAGCAGTTCTTC. Translating gives CASSPGLAGGSSYNEQFF.

The rearrangement joins TRBV28 to TRBJ2-2; D uncertain. The germline gives CDR1 MDHEN, CDR2 SYDVKM. Trimming shortened V by 2 bases and J by 1 base, and 11 bases separated the two germline ends. This CDR3 region has 16 residues. CDR3 in amino acids: CASSLVSEVNTGELFF. The CDR3 DNA reads as TGTGCCAGCAGTTTAGTCTCCGAGGTGAACACCGGGGAGCTGTTTTTT.

The chain employs TRBV7-9 and TRBJ1-5, with TRBD1 matching over 10 bases. CDR1 and CDR2 (germline): SEHNR, FQNEAQ (reference sequence). CDR3 length: 16 residues. The ends lost 5 bases at V and 3 bases at J; junction bases unmatched: 7. CDR3 region: CASSRSDRGPNQPQHF. The CDR3 nucleotides are TGTGCCAGCAGCCGGAGCGACAGGGGGCCCAATCAGCCCCAGCATTTT.

The V call is TRBV25-1, the J call TRBJ2-3, with 7 bases fitting TRBD2. The CDR3 runs to 14 residues. With V trimmed by 6 bases and J by 5 bases, 8 bases remained unmatched. Germline loops: CDR1 MGHDK, CDR2 SYGVNS. This chain's CDR3 is CASSGGGGKDTQYF. In nucleotides, the CDR3 is TGTGCCAGCAGCGGCGGGGGAGGAAAAGATACGCAGTATTTT.

Here the CDR3 DNA reads TGTGCCAGCAGCCGGGACACCCTGGCTGGAAACACCATATATTTT. This gives the protein CASSRDTLAGNTIYF. The rearrangement links TRBV25-1 to TRBJ1-3; D perhaps matches TRBD1 (6 bases). The CDR3 consists of 15 residues. CDR1 is MGHDK and CDR2 is SYGVNS in the germline V gene. The ends were cut back, 6 bases at V and 2 bases at J, with 14 bases in the middle.

The chain uses TRBV16 and TRBJ1-5, with a weak D call TRBD1 (5 bases). CDR1 KGHSY and CDR2 FQNENV come from the germline V gene. Trimming removed 4 bases from V and 6 bases from J, with 13 bases in between. The CDR3 is made up of 14 amino acids. CDR3 sequence (DNA): TGTGCCAGCAGCCGTTCGGGGGTCGTTCAGCCCCAGCATTTT. It is translated as CASSRSGVVQPQHF.

This clone was detected a few times. The J gene is TRBJ1-3, the V gene TRBV11-3, with 8 bases matching TRBD1. CDR3 length equals 15 residues. Germline CDR1 SGHNT, CDR2 YENEEA. V lost 5 bases and J lost 0; bases outside the gene matches: 3. The CDR3 DNA is TGTGCCAGCAGCGGACAGGGTCGCTCTGGAAACACCATATATTTT. Amino acids: CASSGQGRSGNTIYF.

The V call is TRBV19, the J call TRBJ2-1; TRBD2 aligns across 11 bases. CDR3 length: 16 amino acids. The ends lost 3 bases at V and 4 bases at J; junction bases unmatched: 5. The germline V gene encodes CDR1 LNHDA and CDR2 SQIVND (reference sequence). The CDR3 here is CASSITSGGRYNEQFF. In nucleotides, the CDR3 is TGTGCCAGTAGTATCACTAGCGGGGGTAGATACAATGAGCAGTTCTTC.

The chain is built from TRBV10-1 and TRBJ1-2, with 7 nucleotides matching TRBD1. This CDR3 has 13 residues. With 6 bases clipped from V and 4 bases from J, the junction kept 5 bases outside the gene matches. CDR1 is WNHNN and CDR2 is SYGVQD in the germline V gene (reference sequence). This chain's CDR3 is CASSPGQAYGYTF. CDR3 DNA: TGCGCCAGCAGCCCCGGACAGGCCTATGGCTACACCTTC.

The V call is TRBV12-3 or TRBV12-4, the J call TRBJ1-1; 9 bases map to TRBD1. Germline trimming cut 3 bases from V and 14 bases from J; bases unmatched to any gene: 7. The CDR3 is 12 residues long. CDR3 loop: CASSLGDRVLFF. The CDR3 DNA sequence: TGTGCCAGCAGTTTGGGGGACAGGGTACTCTTCTTT.

The chain recombines TRBV6-5 with TRBJ2-3, with unresolved D. CDR3 length equals 14 residues. Trimming cost V 5 bases and J 1 base, with 10 bases left between them. Per germline, CDR1 MNHEY and CDR2 SVGAGI. DNA of the CDR3: TGTGCCAGCAGTCCGGGTTACGGCACAGATACGCAGTATTTT. It yields the protein CASSPGYGTDTQYF.

The chain combines TRBV18 with TRBJ2-2; D is uncertain. The V end lost 4 bases, the J end lost 2 bases, and 14 bases lay between the germline ends. The CDR3 spans 16 residues. Per germline, CDR1 KGHSH and CDR2 LQKENI. The CDR3 nucleotides read TGTGCCAGCTCACGTGTCCCTCGCGGAAACACCGGGGAGCTGTTTTTT. It specifies CASSRVPRGNTGELFF.

This rearrangement joins TRBV7-3 to TRBJ2-2; possibly TRBD2 for D (6 bases). The germline CDR1 and CDR2 sequences are SGHTA and FQGTGA. The CDR3 totals 14 residues. V lost 5 bases and J 6 bases, leaving 13 bases between the germline ends. Written as DNA, the CDR3 is TGTGCCAGCAGCCCAACTTGGGGGGCCGGGGAGCTGTTTTTT. It translates to CASSPTWGAGELFF.

V gene TRBV5-1 combines with J gene TRBJ2-4; 7 positions agree with TRBD1. The germline V gene has CDR1 SGHRS and CDR2 YFSETQ. The CDR3 consists of 16 residues. The V and J ends lost 4 bases and 0 bases, in that order; junction bases with no gene match: 7. The DNA of the CDR3 is TGCGCCAGCAGCATCTCGACAGGGCTAGCCAAAAACATTCAGTACTTC. Protein: CASSISTGLAKNIQYF. The complete variable domain, with remaining parts taken from reference TRBV5-1 and TRBJ2-4, reads KAGVTQTPRYLIKTRGQQVTLSCSPISGHRSVSWYQQTPGQGLQFLFEYFSETQRNKGNFPGRFSGRQFSNSRSEMNVSTLELGDSALYLCASSISTGLAKNIQYFGAGTRLSVL.

The chain carries TRBV10-3 and TRBJ1-6, with D unclear. The CDR3 spans 13 residues. Deletions cut 2 bases from V and 8 bases from J, with 7 bases between. Germline-derived CDR1 and CDR2 are ENHRY and SYGVKD. This CDR3 reads CAISEGGHSPLHF. CDR3 nucleotides: TGTGCCATCAGTGAGGGCGGCCATTCACCCCTCCACTTT.

This rearrangement joins TRBV27 to TRBJ1-1; 11 nucleotides line up with TRBD1. Unmatched junction bases numbered 14, after V lost 6 bases and J lost 5 bases. The germline V gene encodes CDR1 MNHEY and CDR2 SMNVEV (reference sequence). This CDR3 has 17 amino acids. CDR3: CASRSEGQGVWGTEAFF. DNA of the CDR3: TGTGCCAGCAGATCGGAGGGACAGGGGGTCTGGGGAACTGAAGCTTTCTTT.

Here the CDR3 DNA reads TGCGCCAGCAGCCCAACGGGCGACACGCGGGAGACCCAGTACTTC. Amino acids: CASSPTGDTRETQYF. This chain links TRBV5-1 with TRBJ2-5; D is undetermined. From germline, CDR1 is SGHRS and CDR2 YFSETQ. Trimming took 4 bases from V and 5 from J, leaving 18 bases between them. The CDR3 loop spans 15 amino acids.

The chain has TRBV19 and TRBJ1-2, with 7 bases matching TRBD1. CDR1 LNHDA and CDR2 SQIVND come from the germline V gene (reference sequence). The CDR3 runs 16 residues. J was trimmed by 0 bases and V by 2 bases; bases with no gene match: 6. The CDR3 sequence is CASSITGTAANYGYTF. The CDR3 DNA sequence: TGTGCCAGTAGTATAACAGGGACAGCAGCTAACTATGGCTACACCTTC.

The rearrangement joins TRBV19 to TRBJ2-5; D assignment may be TRBD1 or TRBD2 (6 bases each). This CDR3 is built from 13 residues. The V gene's germline CDR1 is LNHDA and CDR2 SQIVND (reference sequence). Trimming stripped 3 bases from V and 4 bases from J, with 9 bases between. DNA for the CDR3: TGTGCCAGTAGTATCGGGGGCGTAGAGACCCAGTACTTC. This translates into CASSIGGVETQYF.

The V and J genes are TRBV30 and TRBJ1-2, with a possible D match to TRBD1 (5 bases). The CDR3 contains 15 residues. Germline V gene sequence: CDR1 GTSNPN, CDR2 SVGIG (reference sequence). V was pared by 1 base and J by 7 bases, with 19 bases between. This CDR3 is CAWSAQGTGSSGYTF. In DNA form, the CDR3 reads TGTGCCTGGAGTGCCCAAGGGACCGGGTCCTCTGGCTACACCTTC.

The chain employs TRBV28 and TRBJ2-7; D is uncertain. The CDR3 is 9 amino acids. The germline V gene encodes CDR1 MDHEN and CDR2 SYDVKM. The germline V and J ends were trimmed by 8 bases and 6 bases, with 5 bases remaining between them. CDR3 bases: TGTGCCAGCGGCCCCGAGCAGTACTTC. Translating gives CASGPEQYF.

This chain uses TRBV7-2 with TRBJ2-1; D is perhaps TRBD1 (6 bases). V dropped 5 bases and J dropped 7 bases, with 12 bases sitting between them. Germline V gene lookup returns CDR1 SGHTA and CDR2 FQGNSA. The CDR3 length is 13 residues. The CDR3: CASSLTRGNEQFF. DNA for the CDR3: TGTGCCAGCAGCCTAACTAGGGGGAATGAGCAGTTCTTC. Supplemented by reference TRBV7-2 and TRBJ2-1, the full variable domain reads GAGVSQSPSNKVTEKGKDVELRCDPISGHTALYWYRQSLGQGLEFLIYFQGNSAPDKSGLPSDRFSAERTGGSVSTLTIQRTQQEDSAVYLCASSLTRGNEQFFGPGTRLTVL.